This TCR beta chain derives from a study of Graves' ophthalmopathy and Graves' hyperthyroidism. Study conclusions and caveats: Blood shared most expanded thyroid clonotypes above 0.001 frequency. Classification of ophthalmopathy versus stable hyperthyroidism by a 13-signature model yielded roughly 86% sensitivity and around 81% specificity.

J lost 2 bases, V lost 3 bases, and 4 bases had no gene match. This CDR3 spans 14 amino acids. Germline lookup yields CDR1 GTSNPN and CDR2 SVGIG (reference sequence). This clonotype was seen repeatedly, ten times or more. Antigen unknown. In this cohort, patients with other autoimmune diseases, uncontrolled infections, pregnancy or lactation were excluded. PBMCs were isolated by Ficoll-Paque density gradient centrifugation, using more than 8.5 ml of fresh peripheral blood as the starting material. Researchers took RNA transcripts and amplified TCR beta CDR3 regions from them. An initial RT-PCR round employing HTBI primers preceded a second-round multiplex PCR. TCRdb redid the calling of the multiplex PCR reads with MiXCR, one entry per CDR3 protein. Seen here are some 520,000 distinct CDR3 sequences, 13% to 15% observed once, and the top ten hold more than 8.5%.

The genes are TRBV30 and TRBJ1-3; 7 nucleotides line up with TRBD1. This TCR was sampled from a woman aged 25-40 years with Graves' ophthalmopathy. The sequenced sample was blood. The CDR3 is CAWRDTGAGNTIYF. Here the CDR3 DNA reads TGTGCCTGGAGGGATACAGGGGCTGGAAACACCATATATTTT.